Listed below are T cell receptor beta chains from one sample, sequenced in a study of blood T cell repertoires in COVID-19. Repertoires were generated with immunoSEQ multiplex PCR, while TCRdb's copy carries only in-frame clones and drops some. The repertoire consists of 150,000 or so clones, with over 70% occurring once and the leading ten covering about 6%. The sample consisted of peripheral blood. The receptors shown here come from a man at least 80 years old with acute or convalescent COVID-19. CDR3s include the opening cysteine and the closing phenylalanine or tryptophan. Fields, in order: D gene, J gene, clone size, V gene, CDR3 protein, CDR3 DNA. D genes are given only for firm matches. Clone sizes are given selectively: once, few, many, or a class where the clone is expanded.

- TRBJ2-3 - TRBV9 CASSVAPLDTQYF TGTGCCAGCAGCGTAGCCCCCTTGGATACGCAGTATTTT
TRBD1 TRBJ2-7 once TRBV5-5 CASSPGTGFYEQYF TGTGCCAGCAGCCCCGGGACAGGTTTCTACGAGCAGTACTTC
TRBD1 TRBJ1-2 - TRBV3-1/TRBV3-2 CASSQDVTGGGYTF TGTGCCAGCAGCCAAGATGTAACAGGGGGAGGCTACACCTTC
- TRBJ1-1 few TRBV5-5 CASSWAGASNTEAFF TGTGCCAGCAGCTGGGCAGGGGCCTCCAACACTGAAGCTTTCTTT
TRBD1 TRBJ2-1 few TRBV18 CASSDRNEQFF TGTGCCAGCTCGGACAGGAATGAGCAGTTCTTC
TRBD1 TRBJ1-6 - TRBV30 CAWSVGDRDNSPLHF TGTGCCTGGAGTGTAGGGGACAGAGATAATTCACCCCTCCACTTT
- TRBJ1-6 - TRBV10-3 CAIRDSSTGRGNSPLHF TGTGCCATACGTGACTCTTCCACGGGACGGGGGAATTCACCCCTCCACTTT
- TRBJ2-1 - TRBV3-1/TRBV3-2 CASSQAGSSYNEQFF TGTGCCAGCAGCCAAGCAGGGTCCTCCTACAATGAGCAGTTCTTC
TRBD1 TRBJ1-1 - TRBV11-1 CASSPYRGMNTEAFF TGTGCCAGCAGCCCGTACAGGGGAATGAACACTGAAGCTTTCTTT
TRBD2 TRBJ2-1 - TRBV11-2 CASSLRLAGGRVEQFF TGTGCCAGCAGCCTCCGACTAGCGGGAGGAAGGGTTGAGCAGTTCTTC
- TRBJ1-1 - TRBV6-5 CASKHPQEEAFF TGTGCCAGCAAACACCCCCAGGAAGAAGCTTTCTTT
- TRBJ1-4 - TRBV28 CASSFGGVNEKLFF TGTGCCAGCAGTTTCGGAGGAGTAAATGAAAAACTGTTTTTT
TRBD2 TRBJ2-5 - TRBV7-9 CASSFGLGLAGASPETQYF TGTGCCAGCAGCTTTGGCTTGGGACTAGCGGGGGCCTCGCCAGAGACCCAGTACTTC
TRBD1 TRBJ1-2 - TRBV6-5 CASRHTGGVNYGYTF TGTGCCAGCAGGCATACAGGGGGAGTTAACTATGGCTACACCTTC